The text below deals with one T cell receptor (beta chain). Its target is not known. The sample comes from a study of naive and memory T cell subsets. Study results and limitations: In CD4 and CD8 cells, diversity dropped from naive through EMRA. Findings for naive and memory subsets could not be checked against ground truth. Over 90% of naive TCR sequences appeared only once, unlike memory subsets.

V lost 2 bases and J lost 4, with 17 bases in between. The length of the CDR3 is 16 residues. Germline assignment: CDR1 MDHEN and CDR2 SYDVKM. An equimolar mix of two oligonucleotides served as the beta constant-region primer for TRBC1 and TRBC2. The ligated cDNA underwent four PCR rounds using SP2 and nested alpha and beta constant-region primers. TCRdb processed the UMI-ligation and nested PCR reads anew with MiXCR; each CDR3 protein has one entry. The sample contains some 87,000 distinct CDR3 sequences, 5.5% to 8.5% of which appear only once. The chain is built from TRBV28 and TRBJ1-2; the D gene is possibly TRBD1 (5 bases). The sample was central memory CD4+ T cells from blood. The sequence came from a human donor in good health. The CDR3, as DNA: TGTGCCAGCAGTTTACAGGGAGCTAAAACCTCCTATGGCTACACCTTC. Its translation is CASSLQGAKTSYGYTF.